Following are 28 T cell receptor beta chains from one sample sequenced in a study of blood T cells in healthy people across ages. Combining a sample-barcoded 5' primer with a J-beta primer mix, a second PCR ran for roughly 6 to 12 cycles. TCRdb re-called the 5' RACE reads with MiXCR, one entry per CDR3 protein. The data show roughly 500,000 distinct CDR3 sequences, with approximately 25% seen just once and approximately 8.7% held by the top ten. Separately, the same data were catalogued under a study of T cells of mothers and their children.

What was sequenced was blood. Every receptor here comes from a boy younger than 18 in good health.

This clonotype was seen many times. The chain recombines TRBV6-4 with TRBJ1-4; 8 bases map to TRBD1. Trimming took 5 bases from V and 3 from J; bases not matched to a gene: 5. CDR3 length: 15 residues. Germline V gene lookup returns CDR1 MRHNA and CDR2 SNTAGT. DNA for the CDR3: TGTGCCAGCAGTAGAACGACAGGGGCTAATGAAAAACTGTTTTTT. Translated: CASSRTTGANEKLFF.

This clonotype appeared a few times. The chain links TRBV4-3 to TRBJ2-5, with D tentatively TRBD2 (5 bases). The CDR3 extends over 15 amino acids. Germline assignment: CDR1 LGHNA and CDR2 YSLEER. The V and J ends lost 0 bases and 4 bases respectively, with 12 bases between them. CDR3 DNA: TGCGCCAGCAGCCAAGATCGTCGGGGAAGAGAGACCCAGTACTTC. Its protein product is CASSQDRRGRETQYF.

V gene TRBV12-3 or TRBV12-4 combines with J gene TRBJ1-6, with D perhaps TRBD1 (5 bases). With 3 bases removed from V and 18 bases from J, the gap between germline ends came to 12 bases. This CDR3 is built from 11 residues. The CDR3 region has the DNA TGTGCCAGCAGTTTCGGGGGGTATCCCCACTTT. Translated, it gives CASSFGGYPHF.

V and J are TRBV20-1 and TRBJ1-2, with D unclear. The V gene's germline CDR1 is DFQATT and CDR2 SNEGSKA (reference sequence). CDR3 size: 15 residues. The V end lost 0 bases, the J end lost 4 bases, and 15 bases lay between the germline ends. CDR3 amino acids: CSARDRGREGYGYTF. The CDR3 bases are TGCAGTGCTAGAGATCGTGGCAGAGAAGGCTATGGCTACACCTTC.

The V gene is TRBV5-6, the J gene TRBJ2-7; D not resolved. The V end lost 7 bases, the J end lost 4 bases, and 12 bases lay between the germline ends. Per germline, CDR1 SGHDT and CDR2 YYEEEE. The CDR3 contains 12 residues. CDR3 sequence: CASGLASYEQYF. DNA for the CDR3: TGTGCCAGCGGGCTTGCCAGTTACGAGCAGTACTTC.

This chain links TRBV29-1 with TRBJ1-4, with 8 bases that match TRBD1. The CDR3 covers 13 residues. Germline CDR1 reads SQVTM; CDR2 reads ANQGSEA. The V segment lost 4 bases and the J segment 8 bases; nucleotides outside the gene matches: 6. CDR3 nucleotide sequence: TGCAGCGTTGGGACAGGGTCCCACGAAAAACTGTTTTTT. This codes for CSVGTGSHEKLFF.

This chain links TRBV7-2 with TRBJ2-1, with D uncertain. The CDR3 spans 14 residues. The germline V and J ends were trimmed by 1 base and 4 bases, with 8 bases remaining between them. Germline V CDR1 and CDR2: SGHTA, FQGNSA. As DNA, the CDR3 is TGTGCCAGCAGCTTAGGGTCTCATTACAATGAGCAGTTCTTC. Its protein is CASSLGSHYNEQFF.

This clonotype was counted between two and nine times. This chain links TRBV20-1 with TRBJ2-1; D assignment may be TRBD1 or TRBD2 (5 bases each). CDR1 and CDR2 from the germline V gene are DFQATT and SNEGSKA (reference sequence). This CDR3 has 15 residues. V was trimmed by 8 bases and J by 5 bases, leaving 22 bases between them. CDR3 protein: CSSLGGQVGNNEQFF. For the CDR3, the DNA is TGCAGTTCACTAGGCGGACAAGTCGGAAACAATGAGCAGTTCTTC.

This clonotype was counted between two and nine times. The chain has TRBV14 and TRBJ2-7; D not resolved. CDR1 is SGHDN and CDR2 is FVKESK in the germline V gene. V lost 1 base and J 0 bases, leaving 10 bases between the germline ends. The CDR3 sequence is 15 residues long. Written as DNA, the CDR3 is TGTGCCAGCAGCCAAGGCCCAGGAATCTCCTACGAGCAGTACTTC. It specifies CASSQGPGISYEQYF.

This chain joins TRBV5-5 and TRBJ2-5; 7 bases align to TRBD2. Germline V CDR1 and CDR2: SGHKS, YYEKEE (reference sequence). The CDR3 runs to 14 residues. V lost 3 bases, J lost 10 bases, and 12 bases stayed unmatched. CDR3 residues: CASSWEALTGGQYF. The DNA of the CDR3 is TGTGCCAGCAGCTGGGAGGCGCTTACGGGGGGCCAGTACTTC. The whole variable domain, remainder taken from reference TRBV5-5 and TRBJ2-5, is DAGVTQSPTHLIKTRGQQVTLRCSPISGHKSVSWYQQVLGQGPQFIFQYYEKEERGRGNFPDRFSARQFPNYSSELNVNALLLGDSALYLCASSWEALTGGQYFGPGTRLLVL.

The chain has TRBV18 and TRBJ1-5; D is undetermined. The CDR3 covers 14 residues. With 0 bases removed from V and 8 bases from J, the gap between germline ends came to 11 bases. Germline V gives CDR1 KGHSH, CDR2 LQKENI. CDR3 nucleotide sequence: TGTGCCAGCTCACCACCGGCATTTCAGAAGCCCCAGCATTTT. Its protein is CASSPPAFQKPQHF.

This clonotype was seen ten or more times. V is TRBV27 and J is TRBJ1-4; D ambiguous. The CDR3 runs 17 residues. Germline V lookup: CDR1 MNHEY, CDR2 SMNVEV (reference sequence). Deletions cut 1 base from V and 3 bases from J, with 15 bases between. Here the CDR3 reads CASSLYRGTDPNEKLFF. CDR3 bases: TGTGCCAGCAGTTTATACCGGGGTACCGATCCTAATGAAAAACTGTTTTTT.

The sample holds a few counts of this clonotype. The CDR3 sequence is CASSQDGGPLSSQPQYF. In DNA, the CDR3 is TGCGCCAGCAGCCAAGACGGGGGACCGCTCTCAAGCCAGCCCCAGTATTTT. V is TRBV4-1 and J is TRBJ1-5; weak D call: TRBD2 (6 bases). The J call could be wrong; TRBJ2-3 is a better fit for the DNA end. Germline V gene lookup returns CDR1 MGHRA and CDR2 YSYEKL. The CDR3 extends over 17 amino acids.

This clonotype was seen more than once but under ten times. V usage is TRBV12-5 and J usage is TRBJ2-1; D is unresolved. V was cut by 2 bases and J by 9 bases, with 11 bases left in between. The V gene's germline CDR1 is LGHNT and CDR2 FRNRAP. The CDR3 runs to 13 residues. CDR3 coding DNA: TGTGCTAGTGGTTTGCCCCCAGAGTCTGAGCAGTTCTTC. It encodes CASGLPPESEQFF.

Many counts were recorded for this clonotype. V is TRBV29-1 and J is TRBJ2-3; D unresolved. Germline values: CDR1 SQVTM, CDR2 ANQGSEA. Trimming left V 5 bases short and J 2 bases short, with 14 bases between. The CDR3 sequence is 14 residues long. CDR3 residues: CSVFKTVLTDTQYF. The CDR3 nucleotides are TGCAGCGTTTTTAAGACGGTGCTCACAGATACGCAGTATTTT.

The CDR3 DNA follows: TGCAGCGTTGGAGGGAACGGGGGGGATCAGCCCCAGCATTTT. Translating gives CSVGGNGGDQPQHF. The chain employs TRBV29-1 and TRBJ1-5, with D perhaps matching TRBD1 (5 bases). V was cut by 4 bases and J by 5 bases, with 15 bases left in between. The CDR3 has 14 amino acids. Germline V gene data show CDR1 as SQVTM and CDR2 as ANQGSEA. The full variable domain, rest sourced from reference TRBV29-1 and TRBJ1-5, is SAVISQKPSRDICQRGTSLTIQCQVDSQVTMMFWYRQQPGQSLTLIATANQGSEATYESGFVIDKFPISRPNLTFSTLTVSNMSPEDSSIYLCSVGGNGGDQPQHFGDGTRLSIL.

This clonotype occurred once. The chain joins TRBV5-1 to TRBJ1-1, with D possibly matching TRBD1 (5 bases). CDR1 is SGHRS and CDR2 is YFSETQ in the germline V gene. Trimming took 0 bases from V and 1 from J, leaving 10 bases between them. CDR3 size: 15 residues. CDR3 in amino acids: CASSLEGTANTEAFF. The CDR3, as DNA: TGCGCCAGCAGCTTGGAAGGGACGGCGAACACTGAAGCTTTCTTT.

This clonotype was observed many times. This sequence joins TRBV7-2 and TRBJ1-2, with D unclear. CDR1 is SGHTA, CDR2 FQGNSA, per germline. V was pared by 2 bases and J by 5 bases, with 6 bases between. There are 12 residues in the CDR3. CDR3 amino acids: CASSLRSYGYTF. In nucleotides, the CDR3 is TGTGCCAGCAGCTTAAGGTCATATGGCTACACCTTC.

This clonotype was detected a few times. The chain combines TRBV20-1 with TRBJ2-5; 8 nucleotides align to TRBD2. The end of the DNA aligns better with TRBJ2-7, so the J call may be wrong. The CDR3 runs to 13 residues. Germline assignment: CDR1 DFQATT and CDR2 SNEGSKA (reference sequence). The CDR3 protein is CSATAGGYYEQYF. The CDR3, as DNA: TGCAGTGCCACGGCGGGGGGTTACTACGAGCAGTACTTC.

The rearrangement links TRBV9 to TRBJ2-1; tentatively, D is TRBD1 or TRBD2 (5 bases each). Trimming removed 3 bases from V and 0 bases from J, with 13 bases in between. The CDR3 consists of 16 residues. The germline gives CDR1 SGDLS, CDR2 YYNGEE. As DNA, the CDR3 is TGTGCCAGCAGCGCAGAGTGGGGGAGCTCCTACAATGAGCAGTTCTTC. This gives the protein CASSAEWGSSYNEQFF.

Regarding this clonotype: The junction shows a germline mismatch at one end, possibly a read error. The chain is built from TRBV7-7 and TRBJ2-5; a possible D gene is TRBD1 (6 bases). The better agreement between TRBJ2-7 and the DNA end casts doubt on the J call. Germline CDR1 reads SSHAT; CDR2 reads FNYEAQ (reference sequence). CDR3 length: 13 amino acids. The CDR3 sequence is CASSPGQNYEQYF. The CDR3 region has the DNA TGTGCTAGCAGCCCAGGACAGAACTACGAGCAGTACTTC.

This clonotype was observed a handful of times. The CDR3 bases are TGTGCCAGCAGCCGCGGGGGGGCTCGTACCGGGGAGCTGTTTTTT. Translated: CASSRGGARTGELFF. V usage is TRBV11-2 and J usage is TRBJ2-2; the match to TRBD2 covers 9 bases. The CDR3 has 15 residues. Germline loops: CDR1 SGHAT, CDR2 FQNNGV. V dropped 5 bases and J dropped 5; count of bases not matched to a gene: 6.

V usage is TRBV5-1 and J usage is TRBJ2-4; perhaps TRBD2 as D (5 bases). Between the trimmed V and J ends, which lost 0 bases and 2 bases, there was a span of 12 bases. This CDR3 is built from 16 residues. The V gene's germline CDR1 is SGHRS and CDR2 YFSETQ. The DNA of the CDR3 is TGCGCCAGCAGCTTGGCCGCCGGGGAATCCAAAAACATTCAGTACTTC. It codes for CASSLAAGESKNIQYF.

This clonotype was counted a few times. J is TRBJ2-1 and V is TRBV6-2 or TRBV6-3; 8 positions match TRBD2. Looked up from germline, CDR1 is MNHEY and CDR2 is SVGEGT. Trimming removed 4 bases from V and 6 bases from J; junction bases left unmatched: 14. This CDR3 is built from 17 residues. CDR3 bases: TGTGCCAGCAGTTTTTTAGTCGGTAGCGGGGAAATCAATGAGCAGTTCTTC. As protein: CASSFLVGSGEINEQFF.

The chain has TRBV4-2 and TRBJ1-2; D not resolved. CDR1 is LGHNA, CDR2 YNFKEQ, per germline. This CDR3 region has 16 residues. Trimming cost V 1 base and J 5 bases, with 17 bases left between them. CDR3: CASSQGPLDSGYGYTF. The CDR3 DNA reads TGTGCCAGCAGCCAAGGGCCCCTCGATAGTGGATATGGCTACACCTTC.

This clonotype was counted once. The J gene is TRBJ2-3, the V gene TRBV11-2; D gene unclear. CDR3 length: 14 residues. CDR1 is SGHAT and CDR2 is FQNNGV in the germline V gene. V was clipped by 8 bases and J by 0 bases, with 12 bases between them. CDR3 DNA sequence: TGTGCCAGCTCTCGCCGTATTAGCACAGATACGCAGTATTTT. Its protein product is CASSRRISTDTQYF. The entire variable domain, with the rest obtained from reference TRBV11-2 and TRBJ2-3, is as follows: EAGVAQSPRYKIIEKRQSVAFWCNPISGHATLYWYQQILGQGPKLLIQFQNNGVVDDSQLPKDRFSAERLKGVDSTLKIQPAKLEDSAVYLCASSRRISTDTQYFGPGTRLTVL.

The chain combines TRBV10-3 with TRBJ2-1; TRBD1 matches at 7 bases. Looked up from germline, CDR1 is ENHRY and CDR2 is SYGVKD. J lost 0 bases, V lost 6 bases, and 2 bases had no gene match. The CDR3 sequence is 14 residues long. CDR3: CAIRRDSSYNEQFF. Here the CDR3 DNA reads TGTGCCATCAGACGGGACAGCTCCTACAATGAGCAGTTCTTC.

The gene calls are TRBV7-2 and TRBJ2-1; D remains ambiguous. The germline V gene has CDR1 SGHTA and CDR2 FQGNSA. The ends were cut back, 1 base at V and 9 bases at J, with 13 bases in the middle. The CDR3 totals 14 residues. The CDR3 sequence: CASSLGATRGEQFF. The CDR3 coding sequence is TGTGCCAGCAGCTTAGGAGCGACCCGCGGTGAGCAGTTCTTC.